This T cell receptor beta chain was recorded in a study of blood T cell repertoires in COVID-19. Study context: From the United States, Italy and Spain came samples of acute and convalescent COVID-19.

Original data processing: Reference gene primer amplification gave nucleated cell count estimates. The data were produced by immunoSEQ multiplex PCR, yet TCRdb's version contains in-frame clones alone and is incomplete. Clonal size and the V and J genes are those of that table, whereas D and trimming came from the DNA. The table shows fewer than 500,000 clones, with roughly 87% occurring only once. The study drew participants aged about 18 to 95 years from fewer than 30 US areas. CDR1 SGHKS and CDR2 YYEKEE come from the germline V gene (reference sequence). V lost 2 bases and J 4 bases, leaving 16 bases between the germline ends. The CDR3 extends over 16 amino acids.

This sequence joins TRBV5-5 and TRBJ2-1; D is ambiguous. Sequencing was performed on PBMCs or T cells enriched from blood (not recorded which). The sequence derives from a woman aged 18 to 35 who had recovered from COVID-19. CDR3 nucleotides: TGTGCCAGCAGCTTAGCGACGAGCACGGCTTACAATGAGCAGTTCTTC. It is translated as CASSLATSTAYNEQFF.